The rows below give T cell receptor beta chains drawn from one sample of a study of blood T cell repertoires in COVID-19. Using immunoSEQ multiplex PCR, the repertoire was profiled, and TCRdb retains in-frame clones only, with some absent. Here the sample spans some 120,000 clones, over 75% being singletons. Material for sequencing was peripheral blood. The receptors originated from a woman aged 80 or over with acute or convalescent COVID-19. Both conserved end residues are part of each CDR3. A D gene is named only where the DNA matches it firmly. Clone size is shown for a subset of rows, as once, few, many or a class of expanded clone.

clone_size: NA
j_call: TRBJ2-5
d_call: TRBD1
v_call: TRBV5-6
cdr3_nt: TGTGCCAGCAGCTTGGTCAGGGGGAAAGGGGAGACCCAGTACTTC
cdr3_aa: CASSLVRGKGETQYF

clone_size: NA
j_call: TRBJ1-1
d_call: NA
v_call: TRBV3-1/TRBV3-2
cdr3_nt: TGTGCCAGCAACGAACAGGGCGTCGAGACTGAAGCTTTCTTT
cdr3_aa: CASNEQGVETEAFF

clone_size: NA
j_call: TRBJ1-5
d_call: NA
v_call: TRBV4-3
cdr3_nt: TGCGCCAGCAGCCAAGATAATCTTAGTAGACAACGGAATCAGCCCCAGCATTTT
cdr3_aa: CASSQDNLSRQRNQPQHF

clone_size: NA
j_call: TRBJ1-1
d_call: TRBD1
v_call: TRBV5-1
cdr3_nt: TGCGCCAGCTCCCTGGAACAGGGGGCGAACACTGAAGCTTTCTTT
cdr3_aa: CASSLEQGANTEAFF

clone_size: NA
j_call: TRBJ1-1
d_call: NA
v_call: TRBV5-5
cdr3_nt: TGTGCCAGCAGCTTGGTCGGGTCCGGCACTGAAGCTTTCTTT
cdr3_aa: CASSLVGSGTEAFF

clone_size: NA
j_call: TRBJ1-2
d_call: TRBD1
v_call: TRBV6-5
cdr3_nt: TGTGCCAGCAGTCCGGACAGGAGCTATGGCTACACCTTC
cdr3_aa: CASSPDRSYGYTF

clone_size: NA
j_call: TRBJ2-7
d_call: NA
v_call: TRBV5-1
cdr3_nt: TGCGCCAGCAGCTTGGAGAACAGTTACGAGCAGTACTTC
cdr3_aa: CASSLENSYEQYF

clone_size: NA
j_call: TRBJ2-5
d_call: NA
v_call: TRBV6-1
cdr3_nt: TGTGCCAGCAGTGAAGAGGGAGAAGAGACCCAGTACTTC
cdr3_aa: CASSEEGEETQYF

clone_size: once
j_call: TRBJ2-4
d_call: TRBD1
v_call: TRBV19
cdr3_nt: TGTGCCAGTAGTGAAGGGGGCTCCAAAAACATTCAGTACTTC
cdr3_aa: CASSEGGSKNIQYF

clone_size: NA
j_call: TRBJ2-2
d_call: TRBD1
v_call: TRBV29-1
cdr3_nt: TGCAGCGTACTCCGGGACAGTTTAAACACCGGGGAGCTGTTTTTT
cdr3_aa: CSVLRDSLNTGELFF

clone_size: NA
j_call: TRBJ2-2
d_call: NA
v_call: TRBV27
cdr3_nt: TGTGCCAGCAGTCTCGGCACAGGGTTCGCGAACACCGGGGAGCTGTTTTTT
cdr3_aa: CASSLGTGFANTGELFF

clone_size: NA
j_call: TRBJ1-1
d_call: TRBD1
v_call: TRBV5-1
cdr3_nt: TGCGCCAGCAGCCAGGACAGGGGAGTGGAAGCTTTCTTT
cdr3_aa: CASSQDRGVEAFF

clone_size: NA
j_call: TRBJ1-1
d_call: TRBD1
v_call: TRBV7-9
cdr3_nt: TGTGCCAGCAGCTTATCCGGTCCTCCAGGGGGCAGATCGAACACTGAAGCTTTCTTT
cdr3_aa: CASSLSGPPGGRSNTEAFF

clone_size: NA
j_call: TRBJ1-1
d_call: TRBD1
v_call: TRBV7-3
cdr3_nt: TGTGCCAGCAGCTCGGGACAGGCCACTGAAGCTTTCTTT
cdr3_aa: CASSSGQATEAFF

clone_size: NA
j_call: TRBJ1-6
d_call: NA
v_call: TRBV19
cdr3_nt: TGTGCCAGCACCAGAGGTGGCTATAATTCACCCCTCCACTTT
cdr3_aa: CASTRGGYNSPLHF

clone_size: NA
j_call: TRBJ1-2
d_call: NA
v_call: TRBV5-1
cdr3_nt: TGCGCCAGCAGCCCGGCGGGACCGCCAAATGGCTACACCTTC
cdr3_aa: CASSPAGPPNGYTF

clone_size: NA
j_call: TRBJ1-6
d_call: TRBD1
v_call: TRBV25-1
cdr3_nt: TGTGCCAGCAGCCAACCAGGGACAGGAGGTAATTCACCCCTCCACTTT
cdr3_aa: CASSQPGTGGNSPLHF